This T cell receptor (beta chain) was identified in a study of blood T cell repertoires in COVID-19. Study-wide background: In each case, the material was cDNA or gDNA derived from T cells, B-cell-depleted T cells, or PBMCs.

Here immunoSEQ multiplex PCR was the method, and the copy in TCRdb shows in-frame clones only, minus some. The data show 250,000 to 300,000 clones, around nine tenths seen once. The junction had 5 bases not matched to a gene; V was cut back by 1 base and J by 3 bases. The length of the CDR3 is 15 residues. The germline gives CDR1 LNHNV, CDR2 YYDKDF (reference sequence). The chain is built from TRBV15 and TRBJ2-7, with 8 bases matching TRBD1. Sequencing was performed on peripheral blood. This receptor was taken from a woman in her sixties with acute or convalescent COVID-19. As DNA, the CDR3 is TGTGCCACCAGCAGAGGCCCGACAGGGGTCTACGAGCAGTACTTC. Translation: CATSRGPTGVYEQYF.